This TCR beta chain was retrieved from a study of blood T cell repertoires in COVID-19. The overall study: COVID-19 samples from acute and convalescent phases originated in the United States, Italy and Spain. The cDNA or gDNA used as material had been derived from T cells, B-cell-depleted T cells, or PBMCs.

The CDR3 consists of 13 residues. Germline values: CDR1 MGHDK, CDR2 SYGVNS. V was clipped by 8 bases and J by 5 bases, with 15 bases between them. Original methodology: Using reference gene primer amplification, nucleated cell counts were estimated. Sequenced by immunoSEQ multiplex PCR; TCRdb stores in-frame clones only, minus some. The V and J calls and clone size were taken over from that table, and D and trimming were inferred from the DNA. Of tens of thousands of clones in the sample, around 72% were seen once. The receptor comes from a woman aged 60-75 years in a cohort sampled during active or convalescent COVID-19. Sequencing used peripheral blood. This rearrangement joins TRBV25-1 to TRBJ1-1; weak D call: TRBD1 (5 bases). This CDR3 reads CASSNLRVTEAFF. The CDR3 nucleotides read TGTGCCAGCTCAAACCTCAGGGTTACTGAAGCTTTCTTT.